Listed below are T cell receptor beta chains from one sample, sequenced in a study of response to subunit inactivated influenza vaccine. TCRdb reprocessed the RT-PCR reads with MiXCR, giving one entry per CDR3 protein. This sample has about 700,000 distinct CDR3 sequences, with less than 20% found just once. This specimen was PBMCs from blood, taken about 13 days after vaccination. These receptors were obtained from a man between 50 and 59 years old who received an inactivated influenza vaccine. Each CDR3 is given with its conserved first and last residue. The D gene is left open where the match is weak. The listing skips clone size in some rows; elsewhere it reads once, few, many or a size class.

clone size: .; D gene: TRBD1; V gene: TRBV28; J gene: TRBJ2-7; CDR3 DNA: TGTGCCAGCACCGAGACAGGGGGGGCCTACGAGCAGTACTTC; CDR3 protein: CASTETGGAYEQYF
clone size: .; D gene: TRBD1; V gene: TRBV28; J gene: TRBJ2-7; CDR3 DNA: TGTGCCAGCAGTTCCCCGGGACAGCCCCTCTACGAGCAGTACTTC; CDR3 protein: CASSSPGQPLYEQYF
clone size: .; D gene: .; V gene: TRBV20-1; J gene: TRBJ2-2; CDR3 DNA: TGCAGTGCTAGAGATCCCACCAAGCCCACCGGGGAGCTGTTTTTT; CDR3 protein: CSARDPTKPTGELFF
clone size: many; D gene: .; V gene: TRBV12-3/TRBV12-4; J gene: TRBJ1-1; CDR3 DNA: TGTGCCAGCAGCCTGGAGGGCAGGCGCGTGGAGGCTTTCTTT; CDR3 protein: CASSLEGRRVEAFF
clone size: .; D gene: .; V gene: TRBV20-1; J gene: TRBJ2-1; CDR3 DNA: TGCAGTGCTAGAAACCCTGGGGGCCGGATCTCCTACAATGAGCAGTTCTTC; CDR3 protein: CSARNPGGRISYNEQFF
clone size: many; D gene: .; V gene: TRBV27; J gene: TRBJ2-5; CDR3 DNA: TGTGCCAGCTCTCGGCGGGGATACCAAGAGACCCAGTACTTC; CDR3 protein: CASSRRGYQETQYF
clone size: few; D gene: TRBD2; V gene: TRBV10-2; J gene: TRBJ2-2; CDR3 DNA: TGCGCCAGCAGTGAGCCCCGACTAGCGGGGGTGGGCGGGGAGCTGTTTTTT; CDR3 protein: CASSEPRLAGVGGELFF
clone size: many; D gene: .; V gene: TRBV5-1; J gene: TRBJ1-1; CDR3 DNA: TGCGCCAGCAGTCCCTCAGGGAACACTGAAGCTTTCTTT; CDR3 protein: CASSPSGNTEAFF
clone size: .; D gene: .; V gene: TRBV6-1; J gene: TRBJ1-5; CDR3 DNA: TGTGCCAGCAGTCGAGGGGTGTTGGAAAGCAATCAGCCCCAGCATTTT; CDR3 protein: CASSRGVLESNQPQHF
clone size: few; D gene: .; V gene: TRBV12-3/TRBV12-4; J gene: TRBJ2-1; CDR3 DNA: TGTGCCAGCAGTTTAACCCTGAACTCCTACAATGAGCAGTTCTTC; CDR3 protein: CASSLTLNSYNEQFF
clone size: .; D gene: .; V gene: TRBV29-1; J gene: TRBJ2-3; CDR3 DNA: TGCAGCGTTGAACCGCTAGGTGGAGATACGCAGTATTTT; CDR3 protein: CSVEPLGGDTQYF
clone size: .; D gene: .; V gene: TRBV20-1; J gene: TRBJ2-7; CDR3 DNA: TGCAGTGCCAATCACAGGGACTACGAGCAGTACTTC; CDR3 protein: CSANHRDYEQYF
clone size: few; D gene: TRBD2; V gene: TRBV3-1; J gene: TRBJ2-5; CDR3 DNA: TGTGCCAGCAGCCCGGGAGGAGGGGTACAAGTTCGGACCCAGTACTTC; CDR3 protein: CASSPGGGVQVRTQYF
clone size: .; D gene: .; V gene: TRBV6-2/TRBV6-3; J gene: TRBJ2-2; CDR3 DNA: TGTGCGGCGGGTGGTACACCTTTCCGCACCGGGGAGCTGTTTTTT; CDR3 protein: CAAGGTPFRTGELFF
clone size: few; D gene: TRBD1; V gene: TRBV29-1; J gene: TRBJ2-7; CDR3 DNA: TGCAGCGTTCCTCGGACAGGGAGTCTCCTAGGGGAGCAGTACTTC; CDR3 protein: CSVPRTGSLLGEQYF
clone size: few; D gene: TRBD1; V gene: TRBV25-1; J gene: TRBJ1-6; CDR3 DNA: TGTGCCAGCAGTGGGACCGGGACAGTTAATTCACCCCTCCACTTT; CDR3 protein: CASSGTGTVNSPLHF
clone size: many; D gene: .; V gene: TRBV5-1; J gene: TRBJ1-2; CDR3 DNA: TGCGCCAGCAGCTTCCGGGACTTTGTTGGCTACACCTTC; CDR3 protein: CASSFRDFVGYTF
clone size: few; D gene: .; V gene: TRBV28; J gene: TRBJ1-6; CDR3 DNA: TGTGCCAGCAGTACCCCATCGTCGGGCAGGGGAAGCTCGAATTCACCCCTCCACTTT; CDR3 protein: CASSTPSSGRGSSNSPLHF
clone size: .; D gene: .; V gene: TRBV4-2; J gene: TRBJ1-6; CDR3 DNA: TGTGCCAGCAGCCAAGGCCTTTTAACAGGGCCCTCACCGCTCAATTCACCCCTCCACTTT; CDR3 protein: CASSQGLLTGPSPLNSPLHF
clone size: many; D gene: TRBD2; V gene: TRBV29-1; J gene: TRBJ2-1; CDR3 DNA: TGCAGCGTTGAATACCGACTAGCGGACAATGAGCAGTTCTTC; CDR3 protein: CSVEYRLADNEQFF